These 27 T cell receptor beta chains came from one sample sequenced in a study of CD8 T cells in Susac syndrome. Random hexamers were used to reverse transcribe the RNA input (about 0.5 to 1 ug). TCRdb re-derived calls from the immunoSEQ multiplex PCR reads in MiXCR, one entry per CDR3 protein. The sample lists a few hundred thousand distinct CDR3 sequences, about 89% occurring once. Sequenced: CD8+ T cells from PBMCs. Every receptor here comes from a human donor with multiple sclerosis.

The chain employs TRBV6-1 and TRBJ2-7; possibly TRBD2 for D (5 bases). Trimming left V 6 bases short and J 6 bases short, with 15 bases between. Looked up from germline, CDR1 is MNHNS and CDR2 is SASEGT. The CDR3 covers 13 residues. DNA for the CDR3: TGTGCCAGCAGCAGTTTGGACTTTAGCGAGCAGTACTTC. Translation gives CASSSLDFSEQYF.

This clonotype was counted a single time. This chain connects TRBV19 to TRBJ1-4; D is ambiguous. In germline, CDR1 is LNHDA, CDR2 SQIVND (reference sequence). The CDR3 runs to 14 residues. Trimming pared 3 bases from V and 8 bases from J, leaving 13 bases between. In DNA, the CDR3 is TGTGCCAGTAGTATTGGTCCTTTTAAGGAAAAACTGTTTTTT. It yields the protein CASSIGPFKEKLFF.

The rearrangement links TRBV9 to TRBJ2-1, with D maybe TRBD2 (6 bases). CDR1 and CDR2 (germline): SGDLS, YYNGEE. CDR3 length: 12 residues. Trimming shortened V by 2 bases and J by 9 bases, and 9 bases separated the two germline ends. CDR3 DNA: TGTGCCAGCAGCGTGGAGGGAGGTGAGCAGTTCTTC. Translating gives CASSVEGGEQFF.

The rearrangement links TRBV11-2 to TRBJ2-5; tentative D call: TRBD1 (6 bases). Germline V gives CDR1 SGHAT, CDR2 FQNNGV. The germline V and J ends were trimmed by 1 base and 4 bases, with 19 bases remaining between them. The CDR3 consists of 17 residues. In DNA form, the CDR3 reads TGTGCCAGCAGCTTAGGTTGGGGCCCAGGGGACGGAGAGACCCAGTACTTC. Its protein is CASSLGWGPGDGETQYF.

The V and J genes are TRBV20-1 and TRBJ2-1; TRBD2 matches 16 bases. The V and J ends lost 0 bases and 8 bases, in that order; junction bases with no gene match: 13. The CDR3 is made up of 19 amino acids. Germline assignment: CDR1 DFQATT and CDR2 SNEGSKA (reference sequence). CDR3 protein: CSARDLVGLAGGVSDEQFF. CDR3 bases: TGCAGTGCTAGAGATCTGGTGGGACTAGCGGGAGGGGTCTCGGATGAGCAGTTCTTC.

In this sample, this clonotype turned up once. CDR3 in amino acids: CASRSGLVLYEQYF. CDR3 nucleotides: TGTGCCAGCAGGTCGGGACTAGTACTCTACGAGCAGTACTTC. The gene calls are TRBV6-6 and TRBJ2-7, with 8 bases identical to TRBD2. V lost 6 bases and J lost 3; bases outside the gene matches: 7. The CDR3 is 14 amino acids. The V gene's germline CDR1 is MNHNY and CDR2 SVGAGI (reference sequence).

J is TRBJ2-7 and V is TRBV27, with D possibly being TRBD2 (6 bases). Germline V lookup: CDR1 MNHEY, CDR2 SMNVEV (reference sequence). Trimming took off 2 bases at V and 1 base at J, with 15 bases between the two ends. The length of the CDR3 is 16 residues. CDR3 protein: CASSLLSFGSSYEQYF. The CDR3 DNA is TGTGCCAGCAGTTTACTGTCTTTCGGGAGTTCCTACGAGCAGTACTTC.

The chain joins TRBV29-1 to TRBJ1-2; TRBD1 agrees at 8 bases. J lost 3 bases, V lost 4 bases, and 7 bases had no gene match. Germline assignment: CDR1 SQVTM and CDR2 ANQGSEA. The CDR3 contains 14 residues. The CDR3 loop is CSVGGQGGDYGYTF. In DNA form, the CDR3 reads TGCAGCGTTGGAGGACAGGGCGGTGACTATGGCTACACCTTC.

The rearrangement uses TRBV5-1 and TRBJ1-4; D is unresolved. Germline CDR1 and CDR2: SGHRS and YFSETQ. V was pared by 0 bases and J by 3 bases, with 9 bases between. This CDR3 has 15 amino acids. CDR3 nucleotide sequence: TGCGCCAGCAGCTTGGGCTGGGGTGCTAATGAAAAACTGTTTTTT. Translating gives CASSLGWGANEKLFF. Combining the CDR3 with reference TRBV5-1 and TRBJ1-4 gives the whole variable domain KAGVTQTPRYLIKTRGQQVTLSCSPISGHRSVSWYQQTPGQGLQFLFEYFSETQRNKGNFPGRFSGRQFSNSRSEMNVSTLELGDSALYLCASSLGWGANEKLFFGSGTQLSVL.

This chain links TRBV7-9 with TRBJ2-2; 7 bases are a match to TRBD1. The CDR3 is 13 residues long. The germline CDR1 and CDR2 sequences are SEHNR and FQNEAQ (reference sequence). V gave up 6 bases and J gave up 9 bases; unmatched junction bases: 7. The CDR3 region has the DNA TGTGCCAGCAGTTCCTTAGGGGGCCGGGAGCTGTTTTTT. Protein sequence: CASSSLGGRELFF. Full variable domain (missing parts from reference TRBV7-9 and TRBJ2-2): DTGVSQNPRHKITKRGQNVTFRCDPISEHNRLYWYRQTLGQGPEFLTYFQNEAQLEKSRLLSDRFSAERPKGSFSTLEIQRTEQGDSAMYLCASSSLGGRELFFGEGSRLTVL.

The rearrangement uses TRBV5-6 and TRBJ1-1, with 8 nucleotides matching TRBD1. Trimming took 2 bases from V and 0 from J; bases not matched to a gene: 9. Looked up from germline, CDR1 is SGHDT and CDR2 is YYEEEE. The CDR3 is 17 amino acids. CDR3 sequence: CASSFRDRPILNTEAFF. The DNA of the CDR3 is TGTGCCAGCAGCTTTCGGGACAGGCCAATCTTGAACACTGAAGCTTTCTTT.

The chain recombines TRBV7-6 with TRBJ2-5, with a weak D call TRBD2 (5 bases). Germline loops: CDR1 SGHVS, CDR2 FNYEAQ. The length of the CDR3 is 13 residues. Trimming took 6 bases from V and 2 from J, leaving 10 bases between them. CDR3 residues: CASSAVAQETQYF. CDR3 sequence (DNA): TGTGCCAGCAGTGCCGTAGCGCAAGAGACCCAGTACTTC.

The rearrangement links TRBV7-9 to TRBJ2-1; 9 nucleotides agree with TRBD2. The CDR3 is 19 residues long. With V trimmed by 1 base and J by 4 bases, 14 bases remained unmatched. Germline assignment: CDR1 SEHNR and CDR2 FQNEAQ (reference sequence). Here the CDR3 reads CASSLGGGFLAGPYNEQFF. DNA for the CDR3: TGTGCCAGCAGCTTAGGTGGCGGTTTTCTAGCGGGGCCATACAATGAGCAGTTCTTC.

The CDR3 DNA sequence: TGTGCCAGCAGTTTACTGGGAAGGGCACCCACAGATACGCAGTATTTT. Encoded protein: CASSLLGRAPTDTQYF. The chain carries TRBV28 and TRBJ2-3; no definite D call. The CDR3 has 16 amino acids. V was shortened by 2 bases and J by 2 bases, with 14 bases between the two germline ends. Germline-derived CDR1 and CDR2 are MDHEN and SYDVKM.

The chain joins TRBV7-8 to TRBJ2-5; D is ambiguous. The CDR3 has 14 amino acids. Germline V gives CDR1 SGHVS, CDR2 FQNEAQ. V lost 3 bases and J 0 bases, leaving 8 bases between the germline ends. This chain's CDR3 is CASSFLTYQETQYF. The CDR3 region has the DNA TGTGCCAGCAGCTTCCTCACGTACCAAGAGACCCAGTACTTC.

The chain joins TRBV29-1 to TRBJ2-7; 7 bases agree with TRBD1. The germline CDR1 and CDR2 sequences are SQVTM and ANQGSEA. This CDR3 comprises 14 residues. V was clipped by 6 bases and J by 2 bases; unmatched bases: 10. The CDR3 here is CSVIYTTGTYEQYF. CDR3 DNA: TGCAGCGTCATATACACGACAGGGACCTACGAGCAGTACTTC.

This chain connects TRBV27 to TRBJ2-7; possible D gene TRBD1, 5 bases. CDR1 MNHEY and CDR2 SMNVEV come from the germline V gene (reference sequence). V was clipped by 3 bases and J by 4 bases, with 13 bases between them. This CDR3 is 14 amino acids long. As DNA, the CDR3 is TGTGCCAGCAGTTTCAACGACAGAATATACGAGCAGTACTTC. This encodes CASSFNDRIYEQYF.

CDR3 protein: CASSPRLAGAGEETQYF. DNA for the CDR3: TGTGCCAGCAGCCCCAGACTAGCGGGAGCGGGGGAAGAGACCCAGTACTTC. V usage is TRBV13 and J usage is TRBJ2-5; 12 positions agree with TRBD2. Losses at the gene ends were 5 bases for V and 3 bases for J; bases not matched to a gene: 10. Germline CDR1 and CDR2: PRHDT and FYEKMQ (reference sequence). The CDR3 is 17 amino acids.

The chain couples TRBV29-1 to TRBJ2-1; D might be TRBD1 (7 bases). In germline, CDR1 is SQVTM, CDR2 ANQGSEA. Trimming left V 7 bases short and J 2 bases short, with 24 bases between. The CDR3 has 17 residues. The CDR3 region has the DNA TGCAGCGCCCCGACAGGGACTCGTAGTTTTGCCTACAATGAGCAGTTCTTC. Protein product: CSAPTGTRSFAYNEQFF.

CDR3 DNA: TGTGCCAGCAGTTCCCCGGCCGGGTGGTACGAGCAGTACTTC. It encodes CASSSPAGWYEQYF. The rearrangement joins TRBV6-6 to TRBJ2-7; D is unclear. The CDR3 totals 14 residues. Trimming shortened V by 4 bases and J by 4 bases, and 14 bases separated the two germline ends. The germline V gene has CDR1 MNHNY and CDR2 SVGAGI (reference sequence).

V usage is TRBV30 and J usage is TRBJ2-5; TRBD2 agrees at 10 bases. V gave up 2 bases and J gave up 2 bases; unmatched junction bases: 5. The CDR3 is 15 residues long. Germline V gene lookup returns CDR1 GTSNPN and CDR2 SVGIG (reference sequence). Here the CDR3 reads CAWSITSGEQETQYF. The CDR3 DNA reads as TGTGCCTGGAGTATAACTAGCGGGGAACAAGAGACCCAGTACTTC.

The chain recombines TRBV10-3 with TRBJ2-3, with D tentatively TRBD2 (6 bases). CDR1 and CDR2 from the germline V gene are ENHRY and SYGVKD. This CDR3 is built from 16 residues. Trimming left V 2 bases short and J 2 bases short, with 14 bases between. CDR3 nucleotide sequence: TGTGCCATCAGTGAGAGCGGAGGGGCGGTCACAGATACGCAGTATTTT. It specifies CAISESGGAVTDTQYF.

The chain uses TRBV6-2 or TRBV6-3 and TRBJ2-7; TRBD1 matches 11 bases. V was clipped by 6 bases and J by 3 bases; unmatched bases: 10. Germline V gene sequence: CDR1 MNHEY, CDR2 SVGEGT. This CDR3 is built from 16 residues. The CDR3 coding sequence is TGTGCCAGCAGCCCCATCCGGACAGGGGGCCTCTACGAGCAGTACTTC. Protein: CASSPIRTGGLYEQYF.

The chain employs TRBV20-1 and TRBJ1-1, with a possible D match to TRBD1 (5 bases). Germline V gene lookup returns CDR1 DFQATT and CDR2 SNEGSKA (reference sequence). V was cut by 3 bases and J by 8 bases, with 13 bases left in between. The CDR3 contains 12 residues. In nucleotides, the CDR3 is TGCAGTGCTAGTTATCAGGGAGTAGAAGCTTTCTTT. Its translation: CSASYQGVEAFF.

Turning to this clonotype: Germline is not matched at one junction end, which may reflect a read error. The chain couples TRBV20-1 to TRBJ2-1, with D uncertain. This CDR3 has 16 residues. Per the germline V gene, CDR1 is DFQATT and CDR2 is SNEGSKA (reference sequence). The CDR3 spells CSARNFVSESYDEQFF. Here the CDR3 DNA reads TGCAGTGCTAGAAACTTCGTGTCAGAGTCCTACGATGAGCAGTTCTTC.

This clonotype was seen only a few times. The genes are TRBV19 and TRBJ2-7, with 8 positions matching TRBD1. With V trimmed by 9 bases and J by 1 base, 8 bases remained unmatched. Germline CDR1 is LNHDA and CDR2 is SQIVND (reference sequence). CDR3 size: 14 residues. In DNA form, the CDR3 reads TGTGCCAGCACTATTGGGACAGGTTCCTACGAGCAGTACTTC. Its translation is CASTIGTGSYEQYF.

The chain is built from TRBV5-4 and TRBJ1-6; D is possibly TRBD1 (5 bases). In germline, CDR1 is SGHNT, CDR2 YYREEE (reference sequence). V dropped 0 bases and J dropped 3 bases, with 7 bases sitting between them. This CDR3 comprises 15 residues. CDR3 DNA: TGTGCCAGCAGCTTGGGAGGGGTCTATAATTCACCCCTCCACTTT. Its protein product is CASSLGGVYNSPLHF.